This T cell receptor (beta chain) derives from a study of blood T cell repertoires in COVID-19. As for the study in general: Samples representing acute and convalescent COVID-19 were sourced from the United States, Italy and Spain.

Clones were read by immunoSEQ multiplex PCR, and TCRdb kept only the in-frame ones, dropping some. The top ten hold 8% to 9% of the sample, which has some 150,000 clones, 87% seen once. Germline V gene sequence: CDR1 SGHNT, CDR2 YYREEE (reference sequence). The CDR3 is 14 amino acids. V was pared by 1 base and J by 8 bases, with 15 bases between. The chain couples TRBV5-4 to TRBJ1-2; D not certain. The sequence came from a woman aged 45 to 65 with active or convalescent COVID-19. The sample taken for sequencing was peripheral blood. The CDR3 nucleotides read TGTGCCAGCAGCTTGTTATCTGGAGGAGGAGGCTACACCTTC. This encodes CASSLLSGGGGYTF.